A single sample is the source of the 28 T cell receptor beta chains below, sequenced in a study of cytomegalovirus exposure and HLA in healthy donors. The PCR contained 60 Vbeta and 13 Jbeta primers. The assay was immunoSEQ multiplex PCR, and TCRdb's table has in-frame clones only and misses some. Of over 120,000 clones listed, roughly 10% are singletons. Sequenced: PBMCs. These receptors came from a man aged 45 to 65 in good health and CMV-seronegative.

The rearrangement joins TRBV19 to TRBJ2-7; D is uncertain. The CDR3 contains 15 residues. Trimming cost V 6 bases and J 4 bases, with 19 bases left between them. Per the germline V gene, CDR1 is LNHDA and CDR2 is SQIVND (reference sequence). This CDR3 reads CASSLGHSQRYEQYF. DNA for the CDR3: TGTGCCAGTAGCCTCGGTCATAGCCAAAGGTACGAGCAGTACTTC.

This clone was recorded many times. The gene calls are TRBV10-3 and TRBJ2-7, with 9 bases that match TRBD2. Germline CDR1 is ENHRY and CDR2 is SYGVKD. The CDR3 is 16 amino acids. Trimming took 2 bases from V and 7 from J; bases not matched to a gene: 12. CDR3 DNA: TGTGCCATCAGTGAGCCAGCGGGAGGAACCTTACGAGAGCAGTACTTC. As protein: CAISEPAGGTLREQYF.

In this sample, this clone turned up a few times. The rearrangement links TRBV19 to TRBJ2-1; 8 nucleotides line up with TRBD2. V gave up 8 bases and J gave up 7 bases; unmatched junction bases: 13. The CDR3 is 15 amino acids. The germline CDR1 and CDR2 sequences are LNHDA and SQIVND (reference sequence). The CDR3 spells CASARGAGGINEQFF. In nucleotides, the CDR3 is TGTGCCAGTGCTAGGGGGGCGGGGGGCATTAATGAGCAGTTCTTC.

The rearrangement uses TRBV28 and TRBJ2-7, with TRBD1 as a possible D gene (6 bases). The germline gives CDR1 MDHEN, CDR2 SYDVKM. This CDR3 is built from 12 residues. V was pared by 5 bases and J by 7 bases, with 12 bases between. CDR3 nucleotide sequence: TGTGCCAGCAGTGGGGGCAATCGGGAGCAGTACTTC. It codes for CASSGGNREQYF. The variable domain in full, with the rest retrieved from reference TRBV28 and TRBJ2-7, is DVKVTQSSRYLVKRTGEKVFLECVQDMDHENMFWYRQDPGLGLRLIYFSYDVKMKEKGDIPEGYSVSREKKERFSLILESASTNQTSMYLCASSGGNREQYFGPGTRLTVT.

The table lists this clone with a few counts. The V gene is TRBV27, the J gene TRBJ2-7, with 10 bases aligning to TRBD1. V gave up 11 bases and J gave up 3 bases; unmatched junction bases: 7. Germline CDR1 MNHEY, CDR2 SMNVEV (reference sequence). The length of the CDR3 is 13 residues. Written as DNA, the CDR3 is TGTGCCGCCTCTAGGACAGGGGGCTACGAGCAGTACTTC. It yields the protein CAASRTGGYEQYF.

There are a few counts of this clone. This rearrangement joins TRBV9 to TRBJ2-3; TRBD2 aligns across 9 bases. Germline CDR1 and CDR2: SGDLS and YYNGEE. The CDR3 runs to 16 residues. V lost 2 bases, J lost 4 bases, and 8 bases stayed unmatched. CDR3 in amino acids: CASSVVAGGTADTQYF. The CDR3 DNA reads as TGTGCCAGCAGCGTTGTGGCGGGGGGGACCGCAGATACGCAGTATTTT. Full variable domain (missing parts from reference TRBV9 and TRBJ2-3): DSGVTQTPKHLITATGQRVTLRCSPRSGDLSVYWYQQSLDQGLQFLIQYYNGEERAKGNILERFSAQQFPDLHSELNLSSLELGDSALYFCASSVVAGGTADTQYFGPGTRLTVL.

The table lists this clone with a few counts. This chain links TRBV2 with TRBJ2-7, with TRBD1 identical over 11 bases. Per germline, CDR1 SNHLY and CDR2 FYNNEI. V trimming: 7 bases; J trimming: 0 bases; junction bases outside the gene matches: 5. CDR3 length equals 15 residues. DNA for the CDR3: TGTGCCAGCACCAAGGGACAGGGGGTCTCCTACGAGCAGTACTTC. This codes for CASTKGQGVSYEQYF. The full variable domain, with the rest looked up from reference TRBV2 and TRBJ2-7, is EPEVTQTPSHQVTQMGQEVILRCVPISNHLYFYWYRQILGQKVEFLVSFYNNEISEKSEIFDDQFSVERPDGSNFTLKIRSTKLEDSAMYFCASTKGQGVSYEQYFGPGTRLTVT.

This chain links TRBV6-6 with TRBJ2-3; 7 nucleotides align to TRBD2. V dropped 6 bases and J dropped 3; count of bases not matched to a gene: 9. The CDR3 spans 15 residues. Germline assignment: CDR1 MNHNY and CDR2 SVGAGI (reference sequence). The CDR3 loop is CASRGLGGGTDTQYF. The CDR3, as DNA: TGTGCCAGCAGGGGACTGGGCGGGGGTACAGATACGCAGTATTTT.

A few counts support this clone. The chain combines TRBV5-1 with TRBJ2-7, with 7 bases that match TRBD2. Trimming removed 3 bases from V and 6 bases from J; junction bases left unmatched: 12. Germline V gene sequence: CDR1 SGHRS, CDR2 YFSETQ. This CDR3 spans 15 amino acids. The CDR3 DNA follows: TGCGCCAGCAGCTACCCCTCAGCGGGAAATGGCGAGCAGTACTTC. Protein: CASSYPSAGNGEQYF.

The chain recombines TRBV5-6 with TRBJ1-1, with a tentative D call TRBD1 (6 bases). CDR3 length equals 13 residues. Germline CDR1 SGHDT, CDR2 YYEEEE. The V end was cut by 4 bases, the J end by 6 bases, with 13 bases between. CDR3 coding DNA: TGTGCCAGCAGCCCAACAGGGTATGCTGAAGCTTTCTTT. Protein: CASSPTGYAEAFF.

There are many counts of this clone. CDR3 DNA: TGCGCCAGCAGCTTGGCAGGGGATCCCACTAATGAAAAACTGTTTTTT. As protein: CASSLAGDPTNEKLFF. V usage is TRBV5-1 and J usage is TRBJ1-4, with TRBD1 as a possible D gene (6 bases). The CDR3 has 16 amino acids. V shed 0 bases and J shed 2 bases, with 11 bases lying between them. The germline V gene encodes CDR1 SGHRS and CDR2 YFSETQ.

The table lists this clone with a few counts. The same CDR3 arises from other DNA sequences in this sample as well. The V call is TRBV6-4, the J call TRBJ2-2; D perhaps matches TRBD2 (5 bases). V was trimmed by 5 bases and J by 5 bases, leaving 12 bases between them. CDR3 size: 14 residues. Germline CDR1 reads MRHNA; CDR2 reads SNTAGT. The CDR3 is CASSIERETGELFF. DNA for the CDR3: TGTGCCAGCAGTATAGAGAGGGAGACCGGGGAGCTGTTTTTT.

The V gene is TRBV28, the J gene TRBJ2-7; TRBD2 matches at 10 bases. Germline CDR1 reads MDHEN; CDR2 reads SYDVKM. The CDR3 extends over 16 amino acids. V gave up 2 bases and J gave up 0 bases; unmatched junction bases: 4. The CDR3 spells CASSLPRTSGSYEQYF. The DNA of the CDR3 is TGTGCCAGCAGTTTACCACGGACTAGCGGCTCCTACGAGCAGTACTTC.

The rearrangement links TRBV6-5 to TRBJ2-7, with D unclear. Trimming took off 0 bases at V and 0 bases at J, with 12 bases between the two ends. The CDR3 loop spans 16 amino acids. Germline assignment: CDR1 MNHEY and CDR2 SVGAGI. The CDR3 is CASSYSRQLSSYEQYF. The CDR3 region has the DNA TGTGCCAGCAGTTACTCGAGACAATTAAGCTCCTACGAGCAGTACTTC.

This clone was counted between two and nine times. The rearrangement joins TRBV6-5 to TRBJ1-2, with 7 bases fitting TRBD1. This CDR3 has 12 amino acids. The germline V gene encodes CDR1 MNHEY and CDR2 SVGAGI. With V trimmed by 8 bases and J by 4 bases, 4 bases remained unmatched. The CDR3 is CASGQVTYGYTF. The CDR3 bases are TGTGCCAGCGGACAGGTTACCTATGGCTACACCTTC.

This clone was detected a few times. V is TRBV29-1 and J is TRBJ2-2; TRBD1 aligns across 8 bases. The CDR3 is made up of 15 amino acids. V lost 6 bases to trimming and J lost 2 bases; unmatched junction nucleotides: 8. CDR1 and CDR2 from the germline V gene are SQVTM and ANQGSEA. For the CDR3, the DNA is TGCAGCGTCTTAACGACAGGGGTTAACACCGGGGAGCTGTTTTTT. Translated: CSVLTTGVNTGELFF.

The CDR3 region is CASSQEPGVKSKQFF. CDR3 sequence (DNA): TGCGCCAGCAGCCAAGAACCGGGGGTCAAGAGTAAGCAGTTCTTC. The chain combines TRBV4-1 with TRBJ2-1; D might be TRBD2 (6 bases). V was clipped by 0 bases and J by 11 bases, with 17 bases between them. This CDR3 has 15 amino acids. The germline gives CDR1 MGHRA, CDR2 YSYEKL.

Details on this clone: Other DNA sequences in this sample translate to the same CDR3. The J gene is TRBJ1-2, the V gene TRBV30; D ambiguous. Germline CDR1 GTSNPN, CDR2 SVGIG (reference sequence). V was shortened by 3 bases and J by 0 bases, with 2 bases between the two germline ends. The CDR3 loop spans 11 amino acids. The chain's CDR3 is CAWSSNYGYTF. CDR3 DNA sequence: TGTGCCTGGAGCTCTAACTATGGCTACACCTTC.

A few counts support this clone. This sequence joins TRBV9 and TRBJ2-2; D is uncertain. CDR1 is SGDLS, CDR2 YYNGEE, per germline. This CDR3 spans 12 amino acids. Trimming shortened V by 4 bases and J by 3 bases, and 4 bases separated the two germline ends. The CDR3 sequence: CASSHYTGELFF. The CDR3 bases are TGTGCCAGCAGCCATTACACCGGGGAGCTGTTTTTT.

V usage is TRBV7-6 and J usage is TRBJ2-6; unclear D gene. The CDR3 is 16 residues long. Trimming took 1 base from V and 0 from J, leaving 7 bases between them. The germline gives CDR1 SGHVS, CDR2 FNYEAQ. DNA of the CDR3: TGTGCCAGCAGCTTAGATTGGAGCTCTGGGGCCAACGTCCTGACTTTC. The encoded protein is CASSLDWSSGANVLTF.

This clone has a handful of counts. The rearrangement joins TRBV5-4 to TRBJ1-2; D is perhaps TRBD1 (6 bases). The V end lost 1 base, the J end lost 7 bases, and 17 bases lay between the germline ends. This CDR3 has 15 amino acids. Germline V lookup: CDR1 SGHNT, CDR2 YYREEE (reference sequence). The CDR3 loop reads CASSLTGRVMAGYTF. Written as DNA, the CDR3 is TGTGCCAGCAGCTTGACAGGGCGGGTGATGGCTGGCTACACCTTC.

This clone has more than one count but fewer than ten. V is TRBV5-1 and J is TRBJ2-7, with D possibly being TRBD1 (6 bases). Germline CDR1 is SGHRS and CDR2 is YFSETQ. V was pared by 4 bases and J by 3 bases, with 14 bases between. The CDR3 runs to 14 residues. This chain's CDR3 is CASSDPGAIYEQYF. As DNA, the CDR3 is TGCGCCAGCAGCGACCCAGGGGCGATCTACGAGCAGTACTTC.

The table lists this clone with many counts. The genes are TRBV6-5 and TRBJ1-1; a weak D match, TRBD1 (6 bases). Germline V lookup: CDR1 MNHEY, CDR2 SVGAGI. V shed 5 bases and J shed 3 bases, with 13 bases lying between them. The CDR3 extends over 14 amino acids. As DNA, the CDR3 is TGTGCCAGCAGTCAACTGACAGGTCACACTGAAGCTTTCTTT. Protein: CASSQLTGHTEAFF.

The chain has TRBV6-1 and TRBJ1-4; a possible D gene is TRBD1 (5 bases). Germline V gene sequence: CDR1 MNHNS, CDR2 SASEGT. Trimming removed 4 bases at V and 7 bases at J, with 16 bases between. The CDR3 is 15 residues long. CDR3 bases: TGTGCCAGCAGTGCGAGTCCGGGGGGGAGTGAAAAACTGTTTTTT. Residues: CASSASPGGSEKLFF.

V and J are TRBV10-2 and TRBJ1-4; possibly TRBD1 for D (6 bases). The V gene lost 4 bases and the J gene lost 6 bases, with 18 bases spanning the gap. The CDR3 length is 16 residues. CDR1 and CDR2 (germline): WSHSY, SAAADI. CDR3: CASSGPRGGKDEKLFF. In DNA, the CDR3 is TGCGCCAGCAGTGGGCCCCGGGGGGGCAAGGATGAAAAACTGTTTTTT.

This clone was seen only a few times. This chain links TRBV6-1 with TRBJ2-5, with a tentative D call TRBD2 (5 bases). Germline V gene sequence: CDR1 MNHNS, CDR2 SASEGT. The CDR3 sequence is 14 residues long. Trimming cost V 2 bases and J 7 bases, with 14 bases left between them. CDR3 coding DNA: TGTGCCAGCAGTGAAAGCGGAGCCTTTCTGACCCAGTACTTC. Encoded protein: CASSESGAFLTQYF.

The sample holds a few counts of this clone. The chain employs TRBV19 and TRBJ2-7; 8 nucleotides align to TRBD1. The J segment lost 1 base and the V segment lost 4 bases, leaving 12 bases of the junction unmatched. The germline V gene encodes CDR1 LNHDA and CDR2 SQIVND (reference sequence). This CDR3 contains 17 residues. This CDR3 reads CASSTHWSQGDSYEQYF. The CDR3 DNA sequence: TGTGCCAGTAGTACCCATTGGTCACAGGGGGATTCCTACGAGCAGTACTTC.

V gene TRBV29-1 combines with J gene TRBJ2-7, with D perhaps matching TRBD2 (7 bases). The ends were cut back, 4 bases at V and 0 bases at J, with 13 bases in the middle. The CDR3 length is 14 residues. Germline V gene data show CDR1 as SQVTM and CDR2 as ANQGSEA. The CDR3 region has the DNA TGCAGCGTTGGGGGGGGCCAAAACTCCTACGAGCAGTACTTC. This gives the protein CSVGGGQNSYEQYF.